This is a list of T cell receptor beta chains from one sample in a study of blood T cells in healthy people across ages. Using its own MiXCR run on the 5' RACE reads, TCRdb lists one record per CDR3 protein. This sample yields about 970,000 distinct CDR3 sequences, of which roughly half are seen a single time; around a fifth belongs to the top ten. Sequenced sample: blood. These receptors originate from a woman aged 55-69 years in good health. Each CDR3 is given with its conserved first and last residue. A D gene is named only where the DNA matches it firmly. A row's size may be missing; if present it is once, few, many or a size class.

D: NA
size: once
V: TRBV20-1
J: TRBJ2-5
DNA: TGCAGTGCTTCCCAGGAGGTAGCAAGGGAGACCCAGTACTTC
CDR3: CSASQEVARETQYF

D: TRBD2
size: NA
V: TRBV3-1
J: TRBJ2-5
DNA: TGTGCCAGCAGCCCTCCCGGACTAGCGGGAGAGACCCAGTACTTC
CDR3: CASSPPGLAGETQYF

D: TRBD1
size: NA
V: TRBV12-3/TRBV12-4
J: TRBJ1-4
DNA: TGTACCAGCAGTTTTATGACAGGGGGCCTGAATGAAAAACTGTTTTTT
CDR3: CTSSFMTGGLNEKLFF

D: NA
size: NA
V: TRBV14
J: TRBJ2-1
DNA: TGTGCCAGCAGCCAAGAGAGGGGGGACGAAGACAATGAGCAGTTCTTC
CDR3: CASSQERGDEDNEQFF

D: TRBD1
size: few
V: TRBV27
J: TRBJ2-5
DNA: TGTGCCACCAAGACAGGGGGGGCAGAGACCCAGTACTTC
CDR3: CATKTGGAETQYF

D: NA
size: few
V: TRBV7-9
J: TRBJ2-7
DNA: TGTGCCAGCAGCCGGTCTCCCCAAGCGAACGAGCAGTACTTC
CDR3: CASSRSPQANEQYF

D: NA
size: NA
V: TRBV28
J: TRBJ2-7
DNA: TGTGCCAGCTGCAGGGGTGGACTATTTCCCTCCTACGAGCAGTACTTC
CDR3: CASCRGGLFPSYEQYF

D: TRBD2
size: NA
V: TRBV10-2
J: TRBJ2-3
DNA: TGCGCCAGCAGTGAGGGACTAGTGGGGATCACAGATACGCAGTATTTT
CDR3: CASSEGLVGITDTQYF

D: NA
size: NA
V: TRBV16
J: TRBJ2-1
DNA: TGTGCCAGCAGCCAATCGATGGGGCTAGGTGAGCAGTTCTTC
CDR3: CASSQSMGLGEQFF

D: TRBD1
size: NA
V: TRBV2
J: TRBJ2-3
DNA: TGTGCCAGCAATTGGGACAGGAGAAGCACAGATACGCAGTATTTT
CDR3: CASNWDRRSTDTQYF

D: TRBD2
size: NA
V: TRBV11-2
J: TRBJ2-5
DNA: TGTGCCAGCAGACCGCCGGGACTAAGGACGGAGACCCAGTACTTC
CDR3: CASRPPGLRTETQYF

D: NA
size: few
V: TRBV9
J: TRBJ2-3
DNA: TGTGCCAGCAGCGTAGCTTTGGACAGTGACACAGATACGCAGTATTTT
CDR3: CASSVALDSDTDTQYF

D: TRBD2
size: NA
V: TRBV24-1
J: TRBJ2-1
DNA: TGTGCCACCAGTGACCTTAGCGGGAGCGGGTACAATGAGCAGTTCTTC
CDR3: CATSDLSGSGYNEQFF

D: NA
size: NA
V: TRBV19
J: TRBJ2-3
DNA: TGTGCCAGTAGTACAACCCAGGGAGGCACAGATACGCAGTATTTT
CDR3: CASSTTQGGTDTQYF

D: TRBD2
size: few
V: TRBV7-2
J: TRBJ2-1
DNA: TGTGCCAGCAGCTTGAGCCCCAGCGGGAGGATGTACAATGAGCAGTTCTTC
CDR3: CASSLSPSGRMYNEQFF

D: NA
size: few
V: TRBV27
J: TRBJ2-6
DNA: TGTGCCAGCAGTTCACAGGAGTCTGGGGCCAACGTCCTGACTTTC
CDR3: CASSSQESGANVLTF

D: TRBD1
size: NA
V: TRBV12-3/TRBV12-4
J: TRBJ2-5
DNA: TGTGCCAGCAGCGGGACAGGGTACGCAGAGACCCAGTACTTC
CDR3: CASSGTGYAETQYF

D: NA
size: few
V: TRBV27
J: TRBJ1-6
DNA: TGTGCCAGCACAACAACAGGGTTTCATTCACCCCTCCACTTT
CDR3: CASTTTGFHSPLHF